This note documents a single T cell receptor (beta chain) sequence. This sample was taken from a study of blood T cell repertoires in COVID-19. The assay was immunoSEQ multiplex PCR, and TCRdb's table has in-frame clones only and misses some. The table has more than 65,000 clones, roughly 80% seen once. Germline CDR1 LGHDT, CDR2 YNNKEL (reference sequence). V gave up 0 bases and J gave up 6 bases; unmatched junction bases: 14. The CDR3 contains 18 residues. This chain connects TRBV3-1 (or the pseudogene TRBV3-2) to TRBJ1-2, with 9 positions matching TRBD1. The sequence was collected from a woman older than 75 with acute or convalescent COVID-19. Sequenced material: peripheral blood. CDR3 sequence reads: CASSQDLPIPRTGDGYTF. CDR3 sequence (DNA): TGTGCCAGCAGCCAAGATCTCCCCATTCCCCGGACAGGGGATGGCTACACCTTC.